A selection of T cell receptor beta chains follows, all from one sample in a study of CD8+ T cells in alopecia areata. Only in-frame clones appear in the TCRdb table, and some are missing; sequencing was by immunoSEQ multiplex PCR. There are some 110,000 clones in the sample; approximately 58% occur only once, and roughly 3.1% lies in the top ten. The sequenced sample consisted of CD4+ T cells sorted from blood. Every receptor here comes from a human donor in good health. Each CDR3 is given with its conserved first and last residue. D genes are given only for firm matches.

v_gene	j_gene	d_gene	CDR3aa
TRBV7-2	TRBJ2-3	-	CASSLRLTGGDTQYF
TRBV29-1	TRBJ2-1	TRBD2	CSVEDLRTSAPQFF
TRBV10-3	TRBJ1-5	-	CAISESNQPQHF
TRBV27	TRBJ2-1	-	CASSTRGVGQFF
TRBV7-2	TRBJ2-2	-	CASSLGGQTTGELFF
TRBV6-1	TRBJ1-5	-	CASSEGLNQPQHF
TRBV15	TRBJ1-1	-	CATSSASKMNTEAFF
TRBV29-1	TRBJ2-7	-	CSVEDNKGRPYEQYF
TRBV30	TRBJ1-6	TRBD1	CAWSGTGLASPLHF
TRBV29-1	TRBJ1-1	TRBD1	CSGDRGRTEAFF
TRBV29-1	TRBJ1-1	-	CSAQPGGYTEAFF
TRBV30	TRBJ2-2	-	CAWTTGATLDTGELFF
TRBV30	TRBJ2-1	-	CAGGFGGEQFF
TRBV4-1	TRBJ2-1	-	CASSQEGYLEQFF
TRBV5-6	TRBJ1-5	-	CASSLVSASNQPQHF
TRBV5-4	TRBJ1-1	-	CASSQGRPNTEAFF
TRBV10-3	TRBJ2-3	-	CAMRQDSTDTQYF
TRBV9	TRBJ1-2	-	CASREGYGTYGYTF
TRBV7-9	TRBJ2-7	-	CASSTPGNEQYF
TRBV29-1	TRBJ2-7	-	CSVGRGKGSYEQYF
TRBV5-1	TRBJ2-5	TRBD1	CASSLPGQGDETQYF
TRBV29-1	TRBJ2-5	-	CSVVGSVGRETQYF
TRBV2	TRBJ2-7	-	CATYPGAFSYEQYF
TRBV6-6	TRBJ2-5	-	CASSYSQGRETQYF
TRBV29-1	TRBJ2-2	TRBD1	CSVIGGTGAGELFF
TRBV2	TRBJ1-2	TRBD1	CASSPDRVEGYTF
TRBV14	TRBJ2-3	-	CASSQRDTQYF
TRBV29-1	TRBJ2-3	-	CSVEAETTQYF
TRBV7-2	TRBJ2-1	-	CASSRGLPRDEQFF
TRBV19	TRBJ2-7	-	CASSPRVGRADEQYF
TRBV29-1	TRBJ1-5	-	CSVSSGGARQPQHF
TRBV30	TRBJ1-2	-	CAWSDRAAYGYTF
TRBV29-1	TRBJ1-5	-	CSVGFGTSNQPQHF
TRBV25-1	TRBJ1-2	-	CASSSLGNYGYTF
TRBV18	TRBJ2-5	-	CASSPRVGTETQYF
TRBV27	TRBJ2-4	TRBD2	CASSFSTSGGENIQYF
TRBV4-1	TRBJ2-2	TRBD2	CASSQEGTSPGELFF
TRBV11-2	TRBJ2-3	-	CASSRTTSTDTQYF
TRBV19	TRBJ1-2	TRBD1	CASSRDSNYGYTF
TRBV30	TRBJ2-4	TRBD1	CAWSTGGRTKNIQYF
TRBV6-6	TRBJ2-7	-	CASRVGGKQYF
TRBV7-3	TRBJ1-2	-	CASSPRNWAGYTF
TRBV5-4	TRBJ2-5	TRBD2	CASSAGLAGTQETQYF
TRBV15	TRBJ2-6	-	CATSRDPGAGANVLTF
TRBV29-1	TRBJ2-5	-	CSVLGADQETQYF
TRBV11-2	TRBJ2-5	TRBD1	CASSLEGRGPQETQYF
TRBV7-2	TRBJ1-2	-	CASSSINQGWSPLYGYTF
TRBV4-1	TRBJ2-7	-	CASSQADRNEQYF
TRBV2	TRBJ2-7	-	CASTSSAGSYEQYF
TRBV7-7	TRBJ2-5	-	CASSRGLGETQYF
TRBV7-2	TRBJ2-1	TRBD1	CASSRKGAHEQFF
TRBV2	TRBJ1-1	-	CASSGGGPEAFF